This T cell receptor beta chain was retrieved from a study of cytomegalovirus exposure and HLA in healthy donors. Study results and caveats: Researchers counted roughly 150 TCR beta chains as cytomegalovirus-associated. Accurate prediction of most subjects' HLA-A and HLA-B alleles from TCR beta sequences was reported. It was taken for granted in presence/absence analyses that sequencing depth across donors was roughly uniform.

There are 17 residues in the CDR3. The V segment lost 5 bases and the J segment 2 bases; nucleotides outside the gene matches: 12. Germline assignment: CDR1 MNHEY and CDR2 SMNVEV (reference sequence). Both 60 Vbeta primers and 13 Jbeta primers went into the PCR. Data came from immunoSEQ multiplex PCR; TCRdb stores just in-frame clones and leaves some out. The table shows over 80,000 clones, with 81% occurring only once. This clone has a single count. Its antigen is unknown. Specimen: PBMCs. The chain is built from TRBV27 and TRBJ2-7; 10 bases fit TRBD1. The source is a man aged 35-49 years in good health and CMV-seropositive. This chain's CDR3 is CASSTSPRGQGPYEQYF. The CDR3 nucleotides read TGTGCCAGCAGTACCTCCCCGAGGGGACAGGGGCCCTACGAGCAGTACTTC.